Shown below are 11 T cell receptor beta chains from a single sample sequenced in a study of blood T cell repertoires in COVID-19. Produced via immunoSEQ multiplex PCR; TCRdb's table is partial and in-frame only. The data show over 50,000 clones, with 65% to 80% seen just once and around 14% held by the top ten. Specimen: peripheral blood. The receptors were sampled from a human donor with active or convalescent COVID-19. The donor label of this sample is uncertain.

The V and J genes are TRBV27 and TRBJ1-6; 8 bases align to TRBD1. The V and J ends lost 6 bases and 10 bases, in that order; junction bases with no gene match: 8. This CDR3 has 14 amino acids. CDR1 and CDR2 (germline): MNHEY, SMNVEV (reference sequence). CDR3 DNA sequence: TGTGCCAGCAGCCCGGACAGGGCCCAATCACCCCTCCACTTT. Amino acid sequence: CASSPDRAQSPLHF.

This clone was observed once. The chain couples TRBV7-2 to TRBJ2-1, with TRBD1 identical over 8 bases. CDR1 is SGHTA, CDR2 FQGNSA, per germline. The length of the CDR3 is 16 residues. V trimming: 7 bases; J trimming: 6 bases; junction bases outside the gene matches: 14. The CDR3 DNA reads TGTGCCAGCAAGCTCCCCGGCAGGGGGCAACCCAATGAGCAGTTCTTC. Translated: CASKLPGRGQPNEQFF. Variable domain in full (rest from reference TRBV7-2 and TRBJ2-1): GAGVSQSPSNKVTEKGKDVELRCDPISGHTALYWYRQSLGQGLEFLIYFQGNSAPDKSGLPSDRFSAERTGGSVSTLTIQRTQQEDSAVYLCASKLPGRGQPNEQFFGPGTRLTVL.

The chain couples TRBV6-2 or TRBV6-3 to TRBJ2-1; a possible D gene is TRBD2 (5 bases). Germline V gene lookup returns CDR1 MNHEY and CDR2 SVGEGT. With 6 bases removed from V and 4 bases from J, the gap between germline ends came to 25 bases. The CDR3 is 18 residues long. The CDR3 DNA follows: TGTGCCAGCAGCCCTCTCTCTCTCTCCCAGCGGAGATACAATGAGCAGTTCTTC. Translating it yields CASSPLSLSQRRYNEQFF.

The gene calls are TRBV29-1 and TRBJ2-7; tentative D call: TRBD2 (6 bases). The CDR3 runs 12 residues. The V end was cut by 3 bases, the J end by 5 bases, with 11 bases between. Germline CDR1 SQVTM, CDR2 ANQGSEA. The DNA for the CDR3 is TGCAGCGTTGACTGGGAGGCGGACGAGCAGTACTTC. It yields the protein CSVDWEADEQYF.

V usage is TRBV9 and J usage is TRBJ1-4; D not certain. The germline gives CDR1 SGDLS, CDR2 YYNGEE. The germline V and J ends were trimmed by 0 bases and 7 bases, with 13 bases remaining between them. CDR3 size: 15 residues. The CDR3 loop is CASSVEGGLGEKLFF. The CDR3 DNA reads TGTGCCAGCAGCGTAGAAGGAGGGCTGGGTGAAAAACTGTTTTTT.

The genes are TRBV25-1 and TRBJ1-6, with a possible D match to TRBD1 (6 bases). This CDR3 is 15 amino acids long. CDR1 and CDR2 from the germline V gene are MGHDK and SYGVNS. With 0 bases removed from V and 9 bases from J, the gap between germline ends came to 12 bases. In DNA form, the CDR3 reads TGTGCCAGCAGTGAATATCAGGGGATCGGTTCACCCCTCCACTTT. Amino acids: CASSEYQGIGSPLHF.

This rearrangement joins TRBV27 to TRBJ1-2, with 8 bases aligning to TRBD1. The germline V gene has CDR1 MNHEY and CDR2 SMNVEV (reference sequence). The CDR3 spans 15 residues. V gave up 6 bases and J gave up 1 base; unmatched junction bases: 7. The CDR3 loop reads CASSRGQGINYGYTF. CDR3 nucleotides: TGTGCCAGCAGCCGAGGACAGGGTATTAACTATGGCTACACCTTC.

This chain links TRBV19 with TRBJ2-5; a weak D match, TRBD1 (8 bases). V was clipped by 1 base and J by 7 bases, with 22 bases between them. This CDR3 has 17 residues. Germline assignment: CDR1 LNHDA and CDR2 SQIVND (reference sequence). Written as DNA, the CDR3 is TGTGCCAGTAGTATAGCCGGGGGAGGGCAGGGGGCCACGACCCAGTACTTC. It specifies CASSIAGGGQGATTQYF.

A few counts support this clone. This chain joins TRBV5-1 and TRBJ2-3; the D gene is possibly TRBD1 (5 bases). Trimming pared 1 base from V and 6 bases from J, leaving 12 bases between. The CDR3 is 14 amino acids. Germline V lookup: CDR1 SGHRS, CDR2 YFSETQ. The CDR3 bases are TGCGCCAGCAGCTTGACAGGTCCTGGGGATACGCAGTATTTT. Translation: CASSLTGPGDTQYF.

V is TRBV10-3 and J is TRBJ2-1; TRBD2 agrees at 12 bases. Germline trimming cut 6 bases from V and 8 bases from J; bases unmatched to any gene: 5. The germline gives CDR1 ENHRY, CDR2 SYGVKD. The CDR3 has 14 residues. The CDR3, as DNA: TGTGCCATCAGGACTAGCGGGAGCGTATATGAGCAGTTCTTC. Translating it yields CAIRTSGSVYEQFF.

The chain is built from TRBV11-2 and TRBJ2-1; 8 bases are a match to TRBD1. This CDR3 is 15 amino acids long. Germline CDR1 reads SGHAT; CDR2 reads FQNNGV. J gave up 9 bases and V 5 bases, and 12 bases lay outside the gene matches. The CDR3 region is CASSVPGQAFGEQFF. The CDR3 coding sequence is TGTGCCAGCAGCGTTCCGGGACAGGCCTTCGGTGAGCAGTTCTTC. Together with reference TRBV11-2 and TRBJ2-1, the CDR3 gives the full variable domain: EAGVAQSPRYKIIEKRQSVAFWCNPISGHATLYWYQQILGQGPKLLIQFQNNGVVDDSQLPKDRFSAERLKGVDSTLKIQPAKLEDSAVYLCASSVPGQAFGEQFFGPGTRLTVL.